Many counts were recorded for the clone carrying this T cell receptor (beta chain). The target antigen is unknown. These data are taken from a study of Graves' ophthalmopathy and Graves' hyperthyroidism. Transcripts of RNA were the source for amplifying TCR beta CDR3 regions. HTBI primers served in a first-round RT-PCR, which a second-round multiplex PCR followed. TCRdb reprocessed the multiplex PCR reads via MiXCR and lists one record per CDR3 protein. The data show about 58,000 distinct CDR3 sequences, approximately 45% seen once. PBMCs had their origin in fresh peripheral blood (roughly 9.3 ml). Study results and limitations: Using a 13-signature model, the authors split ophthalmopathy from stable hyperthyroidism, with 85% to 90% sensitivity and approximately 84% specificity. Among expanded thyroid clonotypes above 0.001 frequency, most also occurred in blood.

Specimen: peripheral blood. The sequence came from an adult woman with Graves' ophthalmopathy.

The CDR3 bases are TGTGCCAGCAGCCAAACTAACTATGGCTACACCTTC. It encodes CASSQTNYGYTF. The rearrangement uses TRBV14 and TRBJ1-2, with D uncertain. CDR1 SGHDN and CDR2 FVKESK come from the germline V gene. Trimming removed 2 bases from V and 0 bases from J, with 1 base in between. This CDR3 has 12 residues.